One and the same sample provided the 14 T cell receptor beta chains below, sequenced in a study of identical twins. TCRdb re-called the 5' RACE reads through MiXCR, storing one row per CDR3 protein. The sample contains approximately 690,000 distinct CDR3 sequences, around 6% of which appear only once. The specimen was naive T cells sorted from blood. The receptors derive from a man between 18 and 35 years old in good health.

This chain connects TRBV11-2 to TRBJ1-3; D gene uncertain. Germline lookup yields CDR1 SGHAT and CDR2 FQNNGV. V gave up 5 bases and J gave up 2 bases, with 4 bases separating them. The CDR3 has 12 residues. The DNA of the CDR3 is TGTGCCAGCAGCCCAACTGGAAACACCATATATTTT. Protein sequence: CASSPTGNTIYF.

This clonotype was seen only a few times. CDR3 sequence (DNA): TGCAGCGTCGGAGGGAGGGCCGGATTGGGGGAGACCCAGTACTTC. This gives the protein CSVGGRAGLGETQYF. The V and J genes are TRBV29-1 and TRBJ2-5, with TRBD2 matching 7 bases. This CDR3 region has 15 residues. V was pared by 6 bases and J by 5 bases, with 15 bases of the junction left unmatched. Germline assignment: CDR1 SQVTM and CDR2 ANQGSEA.

This clonotype has ten or more counts. The chain is built from TRBV11-2 and TRBJ2-3; 12 bases match TRBD2. V was clipped by 5 bases and J by 12 bases; unmatched bases: 9. The germline V gene has CDR1 SGHAT and CDR2 FQNNGV. The CDR3 totals 14 residues. CDR3 amino acids: CASSPLTSGSSQYF. The DNA of the CDR3 is TGTGCCAGCAGCCCGCTGACTAGCGGGAGTTCTCAGTATTTT.

This clonotype has ten or more counts. The V call is TRBV12-3 or TRBV12-4, the J call TRBJ2-7; 11 bases are a match to TRBD2. The trim removed 5 bases at V and 4 bases at J, leaving 16 bases unmatched. The CDR3 covers 18 residues. CDR3 sequence: CASSPGQGRLAGFYEQYV. CDR3 bases: TGTGCCAGCAGTCCGGGACAGGGTAGACTAGCGGGATTTTACGAGCAGTACGTC.

The chain carries TRBV7-2 and TRBJ2-1, with 11 bases matching TRBD2. CDR1 is SGHTA and CDR2 is FQGNSA in the germline V gene. V lost 2 bases, J lost 9 bases, and 9 bases stayed unmatched. CDR3 size: 16 residues. The CDR3 DNA reads as TGTGCCAGCAGCTTATTATTAGCGGGAGGGCGGGGTGAGCAGTTCTTC. This gives the protein CASSLLLAGGRGEQFF.

The table lists this clonotype with many counts. The chain employs TRBV29-1 and TRBJ2-3, with 7 bases fitting TRBD1. The germline CDR1 and CDR2 sequences are SQVTM and ANQGSEA. This CDR3 is built from 13 residues. V lost 7 bases and J lost 2; bases outside the gene matches: 6. DNA for the CDR3: TGCAGCGATCGACAGGGTGTCACAGATACGCAGTATTTT. Protein sequence: CSDRQGVTDTQYF.

This clonotype turned up a few times. The rearrangement uses TRBV3-1 and TRBJ2-5, with D possibly matching TRBD2 (6 bases). This CDR3 region has 15 residues. Germline CDR1 is LGHDT and CDR2 is YNNKEL (reference sequence). Between the trimmed V and J ends, which lost 4 bases and 3 bases, there was a span of 15 bases. CDR3 region: CASSLRGGWEETQYF. The CDR3 nucleotides are TGTGCCAGCAGCCTACGTGGGGGGTGGGAAGAGACCCAGTACTTC.

This clonotype was observed at least ten times. This chain's CDR3 is CASSYSGVASSIYEQYF. The CDR3 region has the DNA TGTGCCAGCAGTTACTCTGGGGTGGCTAGCAGCATCTACGAGCAGTACTTC. This chain links TRBV6-5 with TRBJ2-7, with D perhaps TRBD2 (5 bases). The germline CDR1 and CDR2 sequences are MNHEY and SVGAGI. CDR3 length: 17 amino acids. Trimming removed 0 bases at V and 3 bases at J, with 18 bases between.

Ten or more counts support this clonotype. The rearrangement uses TRBV29-1 and TRBJ2-2; D possibly corresponds to TRBD1 (6 bases). V lost 6 bases and J lost 8, with 19 bases in between. CDR3 length: 14 residues. Germline CDR1 reads SQVTM; CDR2 reads ANQGSEA. The CDR3 DNA reads TGCAGCGTAGCCGGGACACATAAGGGTGGGGAGCTGTTTTTT. This codes for CSVAGTHKGGELFF.

This clonotype was seen repeatedly, ten times or more. This chain uses TRBV24-1 with TRBJ2-3; 10 bases agree with TRBD2. The germline V gene encodes CDR1 KGHDR and CDR2 SFDVKD. The trim removed 3 bases at V and 4 bases at J, leaving 9 bases unmatched. The CDR3 covers 17 residues. The CDR3 nucleotides are TGTGCCACCAGTGATCGAGGAGCGGGAGGGCCTTCAGATACGCAGTATTTT. Translated, it gives CATSDRGAGGPSDTQYF.

This chain's CDR3 is CASKTSGEETQYF. The CDR3 coding sequence is TGCGCCAGCAAGACTAGCGGCGAAGAGACCCAGTACTTC. V and J are TRBV5-1 and TRBJ2-5; TRBD2 matches at 9 bases. Germline-derived CDR1 and CDR2 are SGHRS and YFSETQ. The CDR3 covers 13 residues. The ends lost 6 bases at V and 3 bases at J; junction bases unmatched: 3.

This clonotype was observed many times. The chain carries TRBV24-1 and TRBJ2-3; 14 bases are a match to TRBD2. V lost 4 bases to trimming and J lost 8 bases; unmatched junction nucleotides: 4. Germline CDR1 reads KGHDR; CDR2 reads SFDVKD. This CDR3 region has 15 residues. The CDR3 sequence: CATSEGTSGSGTQYF. CDR3 DNA: TGTGCCACCAGTGAAGGGACTAGCGGGAGCGGTACGCAGTATTTT.

This clonotype was counted a few times. The genes are TRBV6-2 or TRBV6-3 and TRBJ2-7; D might be TRBD2 (6 bases). There are 12 residues in the CDR3. V lost 5 bases, J lost 7 bases, and 12 bases lay in between. CDR1 and CDR2 (germline): MNHEY, SVGEGT. DNA for the CDR3: TGTGCCAGCAGTGTGGGTCTAGCGGAGCAGTACTTC. Amino acid sequence: CASSVGLAEQYF.

On this clonotype itself: In this CDR3 the conserved last residue, phenylalanine or tryptophan, is missing, so a read error is likely. The V call is TRBV30, the J call TRBJ1-5; 7 bases map to TRBD1. The CDR3 totals 13 residues. V trimming: 2 bases; J trimming: 5 bases; junction bases outside the gene matches: 3. CDR1 GTSNPN and CDR2 SVGIG come from the germline V gene (reference sequence). CDR3 bases: TGTGCCTGGAGTCCAGACAGGGATCAGCCCCAGCATTCT. This codes for CAWSPDRDQPQHS.